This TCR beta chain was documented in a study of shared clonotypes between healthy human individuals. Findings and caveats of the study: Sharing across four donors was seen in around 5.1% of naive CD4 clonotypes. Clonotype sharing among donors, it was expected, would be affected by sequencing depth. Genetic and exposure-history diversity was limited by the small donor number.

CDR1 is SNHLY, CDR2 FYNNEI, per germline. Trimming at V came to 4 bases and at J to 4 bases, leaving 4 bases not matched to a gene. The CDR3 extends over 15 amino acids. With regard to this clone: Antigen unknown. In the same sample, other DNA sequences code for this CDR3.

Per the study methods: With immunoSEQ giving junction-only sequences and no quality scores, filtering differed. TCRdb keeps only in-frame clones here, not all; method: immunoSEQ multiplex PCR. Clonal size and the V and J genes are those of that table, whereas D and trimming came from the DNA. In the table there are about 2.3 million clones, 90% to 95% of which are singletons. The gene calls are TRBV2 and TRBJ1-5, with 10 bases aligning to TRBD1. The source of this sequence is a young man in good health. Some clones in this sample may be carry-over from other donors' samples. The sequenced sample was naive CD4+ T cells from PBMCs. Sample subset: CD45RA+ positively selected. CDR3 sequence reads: CASSGDRGSNQPQHF. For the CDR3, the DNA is TGTGCCAGCAGTGGGGACAGGGGTTCGAATCAGCCCCAGCATTTT.